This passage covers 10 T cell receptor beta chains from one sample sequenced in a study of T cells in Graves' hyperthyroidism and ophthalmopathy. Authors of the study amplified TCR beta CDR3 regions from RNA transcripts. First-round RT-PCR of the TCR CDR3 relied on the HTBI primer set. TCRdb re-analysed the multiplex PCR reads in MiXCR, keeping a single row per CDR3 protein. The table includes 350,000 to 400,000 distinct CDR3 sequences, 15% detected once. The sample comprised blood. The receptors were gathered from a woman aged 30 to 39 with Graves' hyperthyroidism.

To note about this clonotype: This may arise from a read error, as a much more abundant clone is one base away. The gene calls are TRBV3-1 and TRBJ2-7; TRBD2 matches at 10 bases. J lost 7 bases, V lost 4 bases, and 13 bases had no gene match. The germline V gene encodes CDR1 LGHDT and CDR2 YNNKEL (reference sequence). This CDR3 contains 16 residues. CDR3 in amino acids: CASSRLTAGGSNEQYF. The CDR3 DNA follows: TGTGCCAGCAGCCGCCTCACAGCGGGAGGGTCGAATGAGCAGTACTTC.

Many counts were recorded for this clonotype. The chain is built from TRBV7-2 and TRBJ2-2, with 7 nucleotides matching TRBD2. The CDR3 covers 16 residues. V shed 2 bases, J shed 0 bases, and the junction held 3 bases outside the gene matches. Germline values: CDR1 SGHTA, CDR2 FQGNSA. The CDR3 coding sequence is TGTGCCAGCAGCTTAAAGCGGGGAACGAACACCGGGGAGCTGTTTTTT. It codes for CASSLKRGTNTGELFF.

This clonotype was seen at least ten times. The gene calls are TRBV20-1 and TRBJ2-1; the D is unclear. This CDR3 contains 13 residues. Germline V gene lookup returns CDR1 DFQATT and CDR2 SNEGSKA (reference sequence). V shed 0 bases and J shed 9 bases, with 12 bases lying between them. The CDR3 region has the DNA TGCAGTGCTAGAGATAAGGGAAGAATTGAGCAGTTCTTC. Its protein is CSARDKGRIEQFF.

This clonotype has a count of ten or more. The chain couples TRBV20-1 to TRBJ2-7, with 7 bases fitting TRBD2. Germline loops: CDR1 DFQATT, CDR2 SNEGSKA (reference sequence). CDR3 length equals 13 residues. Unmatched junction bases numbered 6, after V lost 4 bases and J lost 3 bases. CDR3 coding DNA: TGCAGTGCTACTTCTAGCGGAAACTACGAGCAGTACTTC. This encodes CSATSSGNYEQYF.

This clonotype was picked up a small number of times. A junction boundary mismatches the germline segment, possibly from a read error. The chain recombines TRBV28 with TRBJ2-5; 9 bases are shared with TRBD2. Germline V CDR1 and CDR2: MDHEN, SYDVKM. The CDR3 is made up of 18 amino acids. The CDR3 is CANSLGAKPGLAEETQYF. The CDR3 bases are TGTGCCAACAGTTTAGGGGCAAAGCCGGGACTAGCTGAAGAGACCCAGTACTTC.

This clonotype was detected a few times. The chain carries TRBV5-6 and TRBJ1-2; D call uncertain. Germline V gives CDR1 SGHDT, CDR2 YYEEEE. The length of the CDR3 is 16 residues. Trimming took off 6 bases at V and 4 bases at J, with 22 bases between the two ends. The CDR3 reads CASKSDSRGVSYGYTF. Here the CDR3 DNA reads TGTGCCAGCAAGTCGGATTCCCGGGGAGTATCCTATGGCTACACCTTC.

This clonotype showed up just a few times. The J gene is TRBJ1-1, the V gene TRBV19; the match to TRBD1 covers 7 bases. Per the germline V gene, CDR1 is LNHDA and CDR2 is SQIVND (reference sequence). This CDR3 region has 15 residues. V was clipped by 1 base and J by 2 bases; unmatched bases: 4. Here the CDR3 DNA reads TGTGCCAGTAGTATAGGGACAGGTTTTAACACTGAAGCTTTCTTT. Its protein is CASSIGTGFNTEAFF.

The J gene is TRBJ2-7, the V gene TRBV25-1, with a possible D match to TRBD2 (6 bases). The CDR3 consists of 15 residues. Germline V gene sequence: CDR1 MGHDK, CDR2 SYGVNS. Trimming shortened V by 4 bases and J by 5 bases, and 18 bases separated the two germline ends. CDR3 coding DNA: TGTGCCAGCAGTGGGACCTACGGAGGGAACGACGAGCAGTACTTC. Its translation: CASSGTYGGNDEQYF.

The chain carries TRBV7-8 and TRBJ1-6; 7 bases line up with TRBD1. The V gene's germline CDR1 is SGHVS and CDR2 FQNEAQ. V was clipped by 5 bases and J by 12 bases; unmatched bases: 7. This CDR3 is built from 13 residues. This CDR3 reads CASSPKQGGPLHF. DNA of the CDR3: TGTGCCAGCAGCCCAAAGCAGGGGGGACCCCTCCACTTT.

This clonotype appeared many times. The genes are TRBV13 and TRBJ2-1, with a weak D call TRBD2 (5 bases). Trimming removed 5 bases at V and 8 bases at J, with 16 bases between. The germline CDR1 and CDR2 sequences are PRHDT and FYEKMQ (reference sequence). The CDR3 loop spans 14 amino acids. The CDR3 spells CASSGGRVSDEQFF. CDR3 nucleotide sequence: TGTGCCAGCAGCGGAGGTAGGGTCAGCGATGAGCAGTTCTTC.